This T cell receptor (beta chain) was captured in a study of radiotherapy plus CTLA-4 blockade in lung cancer. As for the study in general: Across the patients, objective responses occurred in approximately 19%, and disease control in under 40%.

Study outcomes and limitations: Response, reportedly, was best predicted by interferon-beta along with early blood T cell clone dynamics.

This CDR3 is 14 amino acids long. Germline lookup yields CDR1 SGHVS and CDR2 FQNEAQ. V was cut by 5 bases and J by 6 bases, with 16 bases left in between. Using immunoSEQ multiplex PCR, the repertoire was profiled, and TCRdb retains in-frame clones only, with some absent. The table lists fewer than 100,000 clones, around 76% of them singletons, with over 20% in the top ten. This clone appeared a single time. Its antigen is unidentified. V gene TRBV7-8 combines with J gene TRBJ1-1; weak D call: TRBD1 (6 bases). The origin of this receptor is a human donor with non-small cell lung cancer whose response to radiotherapy plus ipilimumab could not be evaluated. Some clones in this sample may be carry-over from other donors' samples. Sequencing was performed on peripheral blood, taken from a patient treated with radiotherapy plus ipilimumab. CDR3 protein: CASSLRVGAAEAFF. In DNA, the CDR3 is TGTGCCAGCAGCCTACGGGTGGGGGCGGCTGAAGCTTTCTTT. Variable domain in full (rest from reference TRBV7-8 and TRBJ1-1): GAGVSQSPRYKVAKRGQDVALRCDPISGHVSLFWYQQALGQGPEFLTYFQNEAQLDKSGLPSDRFFAERPEGSVSTLKIQRTQQEDSAVYLCASSLRVGAAEAFFGQGTRLTVV.